Presented here are 3 T cell receptor beta chains from one specimen sequenced in a study of blood T cell repertoires in COVID-19. Some clones are missing from TCRdb's copy, which holds only in-frame ones; the method was immunoSEQ multiplex PCR. The sample has some 130,000 clones, 84% seen once. The sequenced material came from peripheral blood. The receptors were sampled from a human donor in a cohort sampled during active COVID-19.

The V call is TRBV4-1, the J call TRBJ1-2; a possible D gene is TRBD1 (5 bases). CDR3 length equals 13 residues. Trimming took off 3 bases at V and 1 base at J, with 6 bases between the two ends. Germline loops: CDR1 MGHRA, CDR2 YSYEKL. CDR3 residues: CASSQGLNYGYTF. CDR3 nucleotide sequence: TGCGCCAGCAGCCAGGGACTTAACTATGGCTACACCTTC.

As DNA, the CDR3 is TGTGCCAGCAGCCCGCGGTCTCTACGAGGGACTGAAGCTTTCTTT. It codes for CASSPRSLRGTEAFF. The chain links TRBV2 to TRBJ1-1; D is undetermined. CDR3 length equals 15 residues. V dropped 6 bases and J dropped 5 bases, with 19 bases sitting between them. Germline V gene lookup returns CDR1 SNHLY and CDR2 FYNNEI. Looking up the rest from reference TRBV2 and TRBJ1-1 gives the full variable domain: EPEVTQTPSHQVTQMGQEVILRCVPISNHLYFYWYRQILGQKVEFLVSFYNNEISEKSEIFDDQFSVERPDGSNFTLKIRSTKLEDSAMYFCASSPRSLRGTEAFFGQGTRLTVV.

The chain carries TRBV9 and TRBJ2-2; D is perhaps TRBD2 (6 bases). From germline, CDR1 is SGDLS and CDR2 YYNGEE. V was clipped by 2 bases and J by 4 bases, with 15 bases between them. This CDR3 spans 16 amino acids. CDR3 sequence reads: CASSVSGLASTGELFF. The CDR3 nucleotides are TGTGCCAGCAGCGTTTCTGGGCTAGCGAGCACCGGGGAGCTGTTTTTT.